Below, 17 T cell receptor beta chains from the same sample are listed, as sequenced in a study of blood T cells in healthy people across ages. A second about 7 to 11 cycle PCR used barcoded and J-beta primers. From the 5' RACE reads, TCRdb called clonotypes with MiXCR, one entry per CDR3 protein. The sample has around 580,000 distinct CDR3 sequences, under 55% seen once. The sample taken for sequencing was blood. The receptor source for this set is a man older than 75 in good health.

This clonotype was found a few times. This CDR3 reads CASSPGRAPITGSYEQYF. In DNA form, the CDR3 reads TGTGCCAGCAGCCCGGGTAGGGCCCCAATCACAGGATCCTACGAGCAGTACTTC. The rearrangement links TRBV11-2 to TRBJ2-7, with a tentative D call TRBD1 (5 bases). V lost 5 bases and J lost 1, with 24 bases in between. The length of the CDR3 is 18 residues. Germline CDR1 is SGHAT and CDR2 is FQNNGV.

This CDR3 is CAISEGTGIKYGYTF. CDR3 DNA sequence: TGTGCCATCAGTGAGGGGACAGGGATAAAGTATGGCTACACCTTC. The chain employs TRBV10-3 and TRBJ1-2; 9 bases line up with TRBD1. Trimming removed 2 bases from V and 5 bases from J; junction bases left unmatched: 6. The V gene's germline CDR1 is ENHRY and CDR2 SYGVKD. The CDR3 has 15 residues.

The chain's CDR3 is CASSLNGRVKETQYF. The DNA of the CDR3 is TGTGCCAGCAGTTTAAACGGACGGGTTAAAGAGACCCAGTACTTC. V is TRBV12-3 or TRBV12-4 and J is TRBJ2-5, with unresolved D. Trimming left V 2 bases short and J 3 bases short, with 13 bases between. The CDR3 runs to 15 residues.

This clonotype was counted between two and nine times. The V call is TRBV27, the J call TRBJ2-4; TRBD1 aligns across 8 bases. With the DNA end fitting TRBJ2-7 better, the J assignment may be wrong. The length of the CDR3 is 11 residues. Per germline, CDR1 MNHEY and CDR2 SMNVEV (reference sequence). CDR3 DNA sequence: TGTGCCAGCAGTACAGGGGGCGAGCAGTACTTC. This codes for CASSTGGEQYF.

The chain uses TRBV20-1 and TRBJ1-2, with D unclear. V gave up 6 bases and J gave up 5 bases, with 13 bases separating them. Germline V gene data show CDR1 as DFQATT and CDR2 as SNEGSKA (reference sequence). CDR3 length: 12 amino acids. CDR3 DNA: TGCAGTGCGGCCGGGAATCCTTATGGCTACACCTTC. It encodes CSAAGNPYGYTF.

The J gene is TRBJ2-4, the V gene TRBV7-9; maybe TRBD1 (6 bases). Judging by the DNA end, TRBJ2-7 fits better; the J call may be wrong. CDR1 is SEHNR, CDR2 FQNEAQ, per germline (reference sequence). CDR3 length: 15 amino acids. The CDR3 coding sequence is TGTGCCAGCAGCTCCTACCGGGACACCACTAGCGAGCAGTACTTC. Its translation: CASSSYRDTTSEQYF.

The V call is TRBV6-5, the J call TRBJ1-2; no reliable D call. Germline V lookup: CDR1 MNHEY, CDR2 SVGAGI. This CDR3 is 13 amino acids long. Trimming stripped 5 bases from V and 3 bases from J, with 10 bases between. This CDR3 reads CASSNPTDYGYTF. The CDR3, as DNA: TGTGCCAGCAGTAACCCGACGGACTATGGCTACACCTTC.

As for this clonotype: The junction does not match germline at one end; this may be a read error. The rearrangement links TRBV7-2 to TRBJ1-2; D possibly corresponds to TRBD1 (5 bases). The CDR3 is made up of 14 amino acids. Per germline, CDR1 SGHTA and CDR2 FQGNSA. The CDR3 sequence is CACSSNQGPYGYTF. In DNA form, the CDR3 reads TGTGCCTGCAGCTCAAATCAGGGCCCCTATGGCTACACCTTC.

The sample holds a few counts of this clonotype. This chain links TRBV20-1 with TRBJ1-2; D not certain. This CDR3 contains 15 residues. Germline V gene sequence: CDR1 DFQATT, CDR2 SNEGSKA (reference sequence). Trimming left V 0 bases short and J 4 bases short, with 15 bases between. In DNA, the CDR3 is TGCAGTGCTAGAGATCAAGGACCGACCAGCTATGGCTACACCTTC. Protein: CSARDQGPTSYGYTF.

The chain combines TRBV10-3 with TRBJ2-3; tentatively, D is TRBD1 (5 bases). This CDR3 is built from 14 residues. The V gene's germline CDR1 is ENHRY and CDR2 SYGVKD. V was shortened by 3 bases and J by 2 bases, with 9 bases between the two germline ends. CDR3: CAISDAGNTDTQYF. As DNA, the CDR3 is TGTGCCATCAGTGATGCAGGGAACACAGATACGCAGTATTTT.

This rearrangement joins TRBV2 to TRBJ1-1, with a tentative D call TRBD1 (5 bases). V gave up 6 bases and J gave up 4 bases, with 12 bases separating them. From germline, CDR1 is SNHLY and CDR2 FYNNEI. This CDR3 comprises 13 residues. The CDR3 sequence: CASSVTEPTEAFF. CDR3 sequence (DNA): TGTGCCAGCAGCGTGACAGAACCCACTGAAGCTTTCTTT.

This clonotype appeared many times. CDR3 bases: TGTGCCAGCAGCTTAGCGGGGGTAGCTCTCCATGAGCAGTTCTTC. Translating it yields CASSLAGVALHEQFF. The chain has TRBV7-2 and TRBJ2-1; D tentatively reads TRBD1 or TRBD2 (5 bases each). CDR1 is SGHTA, CDR2 FQGNSA, per germline. V was cut by 0 bases and J by 8 bases, with 14 bases left in between. The CDR3 is 15 amino acids.

This clonotype was seen more than once but under ten times. This chain joins TRBV11-2 and TRBJ2-3; perhaps TRBD2 as D (6 bases). V shed 1 base and J shed 2 bases, with 19 bases lying between them. Germline CDR1 is SGHAT and CDR2 is FQNNGV. The CDR3 runs 18 residues. CDR3 amino acids: CASSLAGYAGPNTDTQYF. The CDR3 bases are TGTGCCAGCAGCTTAGCCGGGTATGCGGGACCGAACACAGATACGCAGTATTTT.

The V and J genes are TRBV12-3 or TRBV12-4 and TRBJ2-7; 13 bases are shared with TRBD2. The V segment lost 5 bases and the J segment 7 bases; nucleotides outside the gene matches: 11. The CDR3 has 16 residues. The CDR3 DNA is TGTGCCAGCAGTCCCCGGACTAGCGGGGGCCACAATGAGCAGTACTTC. Encoded protein: CASSPRTSGGHNEQYF.

The chain joins TRBV7-9 to TRBJ2-1; 7 bases agree with TRBD1. The junction had 13 bases not matched to a gene; V was cut back by 2 bases and J by 9 bases. The germline V gene encodes CDR1 SEHNR and CDR2 FQNEAQ (reference sequence). This CDR3 comprises 16 residues. The CDR3 sequence: CASSLKKRGPLGEQFF. CDR3 sequence (DNA): TGTGCCAGCAGCTTAAAAAAGAGGGGGCCCCTCGGTGAGCAGTTCTTC. Variable domain in full (rest from reference TRBV7-9 and TRBJ2-1): DTGVSQNPRHKITKRGQNVTFRCDPISEHNRLYWYRQTLGQGPEFLTYFQNEAQLEKSRLLSDRFSAERPKGSFSTLEIQRTEQGDSAMYLCASSLKKRGPLGEQFFGPGTRLTVL.

This chain connects TRBV20-1 to TRBJ2-7; D unresolved. From germline, CDR1 is DFQATT and CDR2 SNEGSKA (reference sequence). Trimming took 3 bases from V and 1 from J, leaving 16 bases between them. The CDR3 totals 15 residues. CDR3 region: CSASNPQTESYEQYF. The CDR3 DNA reads as TGCAGTGCTAGTAATCCTCAAACCGAGTCCTACGAGCAGTACTTC.

The chain joins TRBV11-2 to TRBJ1-1; no clear D. CDR1 is SGHAT, CDR2 FQNNGV, per germline. With 3 bases removed from V and 5 bases from J, the gap between germline ends came to 16 bases. The CDR3 has 15 residues. CDR3 coding DNA: TGTGCCAGCAGCTTCGCAGGAGGAGGAGTGACTGAAGCTTTCTTT. Protein: CASSFAGGGVTEAFF.